The T cell receptor (beta chain) under discussion was sequenced for a study of control samples from healthy donors and cancer patients. V lost 5 bases and J lost 6; bases outside the gene matches: 12. CDR1 and CDR2 from the germline V gene are MNHEY and SMNVEV (reference sequence). CDR3 length equals 16 residues. The assay was immunoSEQ multiplex PCR, and TCRdb's table has in-frame clones only and misses some. The sample contains 200,000 to 250,000 clones, over 90% of which appear only once. The chain has TRBV27 and TRBJ2-4; 8 bases are a match to TRBD2. The receptor was isolated from a man in his fifties or sixties in good health. Source material: blood. The chain's CDR3 is CASSLKGQRGTNIQYF. In nucleotides, the CDR3 is TGTGCCAGCAGTCTAAAGGGGCAGCGGGGGACAAACATTCAGTACTTC.